Listed here is a single TCR beta chain. The sample holds many counts of this clonotype. Its antigen specificity is not known. One base away there is no much larger clone; base qualities are not given. Stable Graves' hyperthyroidism was defined as no progression to ophthalmopathy during 18 months of follow-up. Hyperthyroidism patients were newly diagnosed, had a disease duration of under 2 months, and were aged 18 to 65 years. Any patient with an uncontrolled infection, another autoimmune disease, pregnancy or lactation was excluded. Diagnoses relied on clinical symptoms, serum thyroxine and TRAb, thyroid ultrasound and orbital computed tomography. PBMCs were separated from roughly 10 ml of fresh peripheral blood using Ficoll-Paque density gradient centrifugation. Total RNA was extracted using Trizol reagent, and RNA quality was assessed on an Agilent 2100 Bioanalyzer. CDR1 GTSNPN and CDR2 SVGIG are derived from the germline V gene (reference sequence). The CDR3 measures 14 amino acids from cysteine to phenylalanine. Just the 42-base CDR3 DNA is kept, in frame starting at base 1. V and J are trimmed by 1 base and 7 bases, and the gene matches miss 6 bases of the junction.

TCR beta CDR3 regions were amplified from RNA transcripts. The TCR CDR3 was subjected to a first round of RT-PCR using the HTBI primer set and the Qiagen OneStep RT-PCR kit. Libraries were constructed in a second round of multiplex PCR, after which size selection and purification were performed. Libraries were sequenced paired-end with 100 bp reads on an Illumina HiSeq2000. For the original study's pipeline: SOAPnuke was used to process the raw data, with reads discarded if the reads contained adapters or uncalled bases, had a mean Phred below 15, or lacked an exact constant-primer or identifier match. High-quality paired reads were merged with COPE v1.2.5, and unique nucleotide sequences were defined as clonotypes. MiTCR v1.1 was used to align clonotypes to the IMGT TRBV, TRBD and TRBJ reference segments. Analysis was restricted to V-J combinations with a frequency above 0.0001, which covered 99.2% of repertoires. The TCS score was defined as F50 (clonal expansion) divided by E x V (chaos), with BLOSUM62-based TCRdist calculated between CDR3 peptides within each V-J. Welch's t-statistics and random forest reduced some 510 V-J features to under 15, which were used in a naive Bayes classifier (R e1071). The public reads were reanalyzed by TCRdb: fastp trimming at Q25, MiXCR alignment, in-frame beta chains only. Here each entry gathers all rows of one CDR3 protein and keeps the most common genes and DNA. These V and J calls rely on TCRdb rather than the paper's analysis. The sample table lists under 550,000 distinct CDR3 sequences, roughly 13% of them with a count of one. 5% to 6.5% of the sample comes from the top ten.

These data originate in a study of T cells in Graves' hyperthyroidism and ophthalmopathy (dated by TCRdb to the late 2010s). Some background on the complete study: Peripheral blood samples were taken at initial diagnosis, before any treatment was given. TCR V-J signatures able to tell the groups apart were searched for in a discovery cohort of 100 patients, of whom around 42 had Graves' ophthalmopathy and about 55 had stable Graves' hyperthyroidism. Prospective prediction of ophthalmopathy was tested in an independent validation cohort of 18 to 20 hyperthyroidism patients and some 17 patients who later progressed to ophthalmopathy. For training and testing, the 100 or so patients in the discovery cohort were randomly divided in a 7:3 ratio. In addition, the study compared T-cell repertoires in thyroid tissue and in blood from five to seven Graves' hyperthyroidism patients. Following sampling, methimazole starting at 30 mg daily was given to hyperthyroidism patients, and high-dose intravenous methylprednisolone was given to ophthalmopathy patients. The paper describes TCR Vbeta CDR3 sequencing of more than 120 peripheral blood samples, made up of about 41 ophthalmopathy patients, around 78 hyperthyroidism patients and 17 progressor patients.

General findings and caveats noted by the study authors: No statistical method was used to fix the sample size in advance, and group allocation was not hidden from the investigators. During validation, the model predicted progression to ophthalmopathy a median of approximately 6 months ahead of onset, with around 71% sensitivity and 72% to 80% specificity. Ophthalmopathy was separated from stable hyperthyroidism by a 13 V-J signature model, with around 88% sensitivity and around 81% specificity obtained in cross-validation and 80%/75% obtained in testing. Most expanded thyroid clonotypes (frequency above 0.001) were also detected in blood, suggesting blood repertoires may reflect thyroid immune responses.

The sequenced sample was blood. The source is a woman aged 18-29 years with Graves' hyperthyroidism. The chain is made from TRBV30 and TRBJ1-5; 8 nucleotides in the junction match TRBD1. The DNA reads TGTGCCTGGAGTGACCAGGGGGCCCGGCAGCCCCAGCATTTT. Protein translation: CAWSDQGARQPQHF.